The rows below give T cell receptor beta chains drawn from one sample of a study of shared clonotypes between healthy human individuals. The repertoire was sequenced with immunoSEQ multiplex PCR; TCRdb's copy has only in-frame clones and lacks some. In the table there are 2 million or so clones, 85% to 95% of which are singletons. The sample was naive CD4+ T cells sorted from blood. These receptors were obtained from a young man in good health. The CDR3 runs from the conserved cysteine through the conserved F or W. D genes are given only for firm matches. Where a row states a size, it is once, few, many or the class of an expanded clone; other rows omit it.

>TRBV6-6|TRBD2|TRBJ2-5|.
TGTGCCAGCAGTTACCCCGGACTAGAAGAGACCCAGTACTTC
CASSYPGLEETQYF
>TRBV5-1|TRBD1|TRBJ1-4|.
TGCGCCAGCAGCCTAAACCGACAGGGGTTAAATGAAAAACTGTTTTTT
CASSLNRQGLNEKLFF
>TRBV4-3|.|TRBJ1-3|.
TGCGCCAGCAGCCTCCATGCGGGAATCTCTGGAAACACCATATATTTT
CASSLHAGISGNTIYF
>TRBV2|TRBD2|TRBJ2-7|.
TGTGCCAGCAGTGATCGCTCTAGCGGGCCTGGGGAGCAGTACTTC
CASSDRSSGPGEQYF
>TRBV11-2|TRBD1|TRBJ1-5|.
TGTGCCAGCAGCCCCGACAGGGGCAGCAATCAGCCCCAGCATTTT
CASSPDRGSNQPQHF
>TRBV2|.|TRBJ2-4|.
TGTGCCAGCGGGCCGTTCGGAGGGATAGCCAAAAACATTCAGTACTTC
CASGPFGGIAKNIQYF
>TRBV18|TRBD2|TRBJ2-5|.
TGTGCCAGCTCACCTATAGCGGGAGTGGAGACCCAGTACTTC
CASSPIAGVETQYF
>TRBV18|TRBD1|TRBJ1-2|once
TGTGCCAGCTCACCGGCAGGGGGCATCTATGGCTACACCTTC
CASSPAGGIYGYTF
>TRBV6-5|.|TRBJ2-7|.
TGTGCCAGCAGCCCCGGGCACTACGAGCAGTACTTC
CASSPGHYEQYF
>TRBV15|TRBD1|TRBJ2-1|.
TGTGCCACCAGCACGACAGGGAGTAATGAGCAGTTCTTC
CATSTTGSNEQFF
>TRBV6-5|.|TRBJ1-1|.
TGTGCCAGCAGTTACCGAGGGTCGGTGAACACTGAAGCTTTCTTT
CASSYRGSVNTEAFF
>TRBV5-1|.|TRBJ2-3|.
TGCGCCAGCAGCTACGCAGGGGATACGCAGTATTTT
CASSYAGDTQYF
>TRBV5-1|TRBD1|TRBJ2-5|.
TGCGCCAGCAGCCCAGGGACAGGGAGGGAGACCCAGTACTTC
CASSPGTGRETQYF
>TRBV5-1|.|TRBJ2-5|.
TGCGCCAGCAGCGCGAACCAAGAGACCCAGTACTTC
CASSANQETQYF
>TRBV27|.|TRBJ1-6|.
TGTGCCAGCAGTGCACTCTCCTATAATTCACCCCTCCACTTT
CASSALSYNSPLHF
>TRBV5-1|.|TRBJ2-3|.
TGCGCCAGCAGCGAAAGAGATACGCAGTATTTT
CASSERDTQYF
>TRBV9|.|TRBJ1-4|.
TGTGCCAGCACCCCATCCATCGGAGAATGGGAAAAACTGTTTTTT
CASTPSIGEWEKLFF
>TRBV19|TRBD1|TRBJ2-2|.
TGTGCCAGTAGACCACAGGGGAGCACCGGGGAGCTGTTTTTT
CASRPQGSTGELFF
>TRBV29-1|TRBD2|TRBJ2-2|.
TGCAGCGCTGGACTAGACCACACCGGGGAGCTGTTTTTT
CSAGLDHTGELFF
>TRBV19|.|TRBJ1-5|.
TGTGCCAGTAGTTACCGGGACCTTGGACGCAATCAGCCCCAGCATTTT
CASSYRDLGRNQPQHF
>TRBV6-5|.|TRBJ2-5|.
TGTGCCAGCACCCAAGGACAGAGCTTAGGTACCCAGTACTTC
CASTQGQSLGTQYF
>TRBV2|.|TRBJ2-5|.
TGTGCCAGCAGCCGGGACTCCGCTTCGGAGACCCAGTACTTC
CASSRDSASETQYF
>TRBV20-1|.|TRBJ2-5|.
TGCAGTGCGCCGACTGGGACCCAGTACTTC
CSAPTGTQYF
>TRBV4-1|.|TRBJ2-1|once
TGCGCCAGCAGCCAAGGTAGGGCCCAGAGCTCCTACAATGAGCAGTTCTTC
CASSQGRAQSSYNEQFF
>TRBV5-6|.|TRBJ1-4|few
TGTGCCAGCAGCTTGGGTGGGGCCAAAATTAATGAAAAACTGTTTTTT
CASSLGGAKINEKLFF
>TRBV12-5|.|TRBJ2-3|.
TGTGCTAGTGCCACCGCAGGGGTTTTGACAGATACGCAGTATTTT
CASATAGVLTDTQYF
>TRBV7-3|.|TRBJ2-5|.
TGTGCCAGCAGCCCCGGACAGCAAGAGACCCAGTACTTC
CASSPGQQETQYF
>TRBV10-3|.|TRBJ1-1|.
TGTGCCATCAGTGAGTCTTTCAACACTGAAGCTTTCTTT
CAISESFNTEAFF
>TRBV4-1|.|TRBJ2-7|.
TGCGCCAGCAGCCAAAGACCCCCGGACGGGAGACTGGAGCAGTACTTC
CASSQRPPDGRLEQYF
>TRBV5-6|.|TRBJ2-7|.
TGTGCCAGCAGCACGGGGACGGAACCAATCTACGAGCAGTACTTC
CASSTGTEPIYEQYF
>TRBV5-1|TRBD1|TRBJ1-1|.
TGCGCCAGCAAGGGGGCCCCCCGCAGTGCTTTCTTT
CASKGAPRSAFF
>TRBV11-3|.|TRBJ2-2|.
TGTGCCAGCAGCTCTACGGGCACCGGGGAGCTGTTTTTT
CASSSTGTGELFF
>TRBV18|.|TRBJ1-4|.
TGTGCCAGCTCACCAGGGGTAACAACTAATGAAAAACTGTTTTTT
CASSPGVTTNEKLFF
>TRBV7-8|.|TRBJ2-1|.
TGTGCCAGCAGCTTAGACTCCAGCTCCTACAATGAGCAGTTCTTC
CASSLDSSSYNEQFF
>TRBV5-1|.|TRBJ2-2|.
TGCGCCAGCAGCTTGGCCCACACAGCGAACACCGGGGAGCTGTTTTTT
CASSLAHTANTGELFF
>TRBV7-2|.|TRBJ1-1|.
TGTGCCAGCAGCTTACAGCACAGCATGAACACTGAAGCTTTCTTT
CASSLQHSMNTEAFF
>TRBV10-3|.|TRBJ2-2|.
TGTGCCATCAGTGCAGGGAACGGGGAGCTGTTTTTT
CAISAGNGELFF
>TRBV4-3|.|TRBJ2-2|once
TGCGCCAGCAGCCAAGATTTCCTAGCCGGGGAGCTGTTTTTT
CASSQDFLAGELFF
>TRBV5-1|.|TRBJ2-2|.
TGCGCCAGCGGAGGATGGACCGGGGAGCTGTTTTTT
CASGGWTGELFF
>TRBV18|.|TRBJ2-7|.
TGTGCCAGCTCACCACCCTCCGTACCCACCTACGAGCAGTACTTC
CASSPPSVPTYEQYF
>TRBV5-5|TRBD1|TRBJ2-7|.
TGTGCCAGTCAGGACAGGTCGAGCTCCTACGAGCAGTACTTC
CASQDRSSSYEQYF